Each of the 13 T cell receptor beta chains below was sequenced from the same sample in a study of blood T cells in healthy people across ages. Then a second PCR, running roughly 7 to 11 cycles, was carried out with a sample-barcoded 5' primer and a J-beta primer mix. One entry per CDR3 protein results from TCRdb running MiXCR on the 5' RACE reads. This sample has over a million distinct CDR3 sequences, with roughly 43% found just once. The sequencing input was blood. Receptors originate from a woman between 18 and 29 years old in good health.

This clonotype was picked up a small number of times. V usage is TRBV20-1 and J usage is TRBJ2-1, with 10 nucleotides matching TRBD2. V trimming: 6 bases; J trimming: 8 bases; junction bases outside the gene matches: 4. The CDR3 runs to 12 residues. The germline CDR1 and CDR2 sequences are DFQATT and SNEGSKA (reference sequence). CDR3 sequence: CSAPGLADEQFF. The DNA of the CDR3 is TGCAGTGCGCCTGGACTAGCGGATGAGCAGTTCTTC.

This clonotype turned up a few times. The chain has TRBV3-1 and TRBJ1-6; a weak D match, TRBD1 (5 bases). Trimming removed 3 bases at V and 7 bases at J, with 7 bases between. CDR1 and CDR2 from the germline V gene are LGHDT and YNNKEL (reference sequence). The CDR3 has 13 residues. In nucleotides, the CDR3 is TGTGCCAGCAGCCACGGACAAAATTCACCCCTCCACTTT. Its translation: CASSHGQNSPLHF.

This clonotype was seen only a few times. This chain links TRBV6-1 with TRBJ2-3; perhaps TRBD1 as D (5 bases). With 3 bases removed from V and 1 base from J, the gap between germline ends came to 11 bases. The germline V gene has CDR1 MNHNS and CDR2 SASEGT. This CDR3 is 15 amino acids long. The CDR3 protein is CASSDVGLGTDTQYF. In DNA, the CDR3 is TGTGCCAGCAGTGACGTGGGGCTTGGCACAGATACGCAGTATTTT.

This clonotype was observed a few times. The chain links TRBV4-1 to TRBJ1-1; unclear D gene. V lost 1 base and J lost 0, with 6 bases in between. The CDR3 loop spans 14 amino acids. The germline V gene has CDR1 MGHRA and CDR2 YSYEKL. The CDR3 coding sequence is TGCGCCAGCAGCCAAGTTCTCTTGAACACTGAAGCTTTCTTT. Residues: CASSQVLLNTEAFF.

This clonotype was seen more than once but under ten times. This chain joins TRBV29-1 and TRBJ2-5, with 7 bases that match TRBD1. V gave up 1 base and J gave up 7 bases; unmatched junction bases: 3. The CDR3 covers 12 residues. Germline CDR1 and CDR2: SQVTM and ANQGSEA. This CDR3 is CSVEGDSGTQYF. The CDR3 bases are TGCAGCGTTGAAGGGGACAGCGGGACCCAGTACTTC.

At least ten counts were recorded for this clonotype. This chain uses TRBV7-9 with TRBJ1-2; no definite D call. The CDR3 has 13 residues. CDR1 and CDR2 (germline): SEHNR, FQNEAQ (reference sequence). V was clipped by 5 bases and J by 4 bases, with 11 bases between them. CDR3 loop: CASSEGLTYGYTF. CDR3 nucleotides: TGTGCCAGCAGCGAGGGCCTTACCTATGGCTACACCTTC.

The chain uses TRBV2 and TRBJ1-1; possible D gene TRBD1, 5 bases. V lost 5 bases and J 4 bases, leaving 14 bases between the germline ends. Germline V lookup: CDR1 SNHLY, CDR2 FYNNEI. The CDR3 totals 14 residues. CDR3 DNA: TGTGCCAGCAGTTTTCGGGGGATGGGCACTGAAGCTTTCTTT. Translating it yields CASSFRGMGTEAFF. The variable domain in full, with the rest retrieved from reference TRBV2 and TRBJ1-1, is EPEVTQTPSHQVTQMGQEVILRCVPISNHLYFYWYRQILGQKVEFLVSFYNNEISEKSEIFDDQFSVERPDGSNFTLKIRSTKLEDSAMYFCASSFRGMGTEAFFGQGTRLTVV.

The J gene is TRBJ2-3, the V gene TRBV20-1; 8 nucleotides agree with TRBD1. V trimming: 4 bases; J trimming: 5 bases; junction bases outside the gene matches: 8. This CDR3 is built from 14 residues. The germline V gene encodes CDR1 DFQATT and CDR2 SNEGSKA (reference sequence). The CDR3 protein is CSAMTGVLRDTQYF. The CDR3 DNA reads as TGCAGTGCTATGACAGGGGTCCTAAGAGATACGCAGTATTTT.

The V call is TRBV2, the J call TRBJ2-1, with TRBD2 matching 9 bases. Germline-derived CDR1 and CDR2 are SNHLY and FYNNEI. The V and J ends lost 2 bases and 14 bases, in that order; junction bases with no gene match: 4. The CDR3 is 12 residues long. The chain's CDR3 is CASSEFGTSKFF. DNA of the CDR3: TGTGCCAGCAGTGAATTCGGGACTAGCAAGTTCTTC.

This chain connects TRBV5-1 to TRBJ2-3, with 8 bases that match TRBD1. This CDR3 has 14 residues. Germline V gene sequence: CDR1 SGHRS, CDR2 YFSETQ. Losses at the gene ends were 6 bases for V and 4 bases for J; bases not matched to a gene: 7. The CDR3 DNA is TGCGCCAGCACCTATGACAGGGGCGCAGATACGCAGTATTTT. This translates into CASTYDRGADTQYF.

This clonotype was seen only a few times. This sequence joins TRBV12-3 or TRBV12-4 and TRBJ2-1; 7 bases are a match to TRBD2. The ends lost 3 bases at V and 1 base at J; junction bases unmatched: 6. The CDR3 length is 16 residues. The CDR3 here is CASSFGKAGSYNEQFF. Written as DNA, the CDR3 is TGTGCCAGCAGTTTTGGGAAAGCGGGATCCTACAATGAGCAGTTCTTC.

V is TRBV6-6 and J is TRBJ1-1; possible D gene TRBD1, 6 bases. V was trimmed by 9 bases and J by 11 bases, leaving 16 bases between them. CDR3 length equals 11 residues. Germline assignment: CDR1 MNHNY and CDR2 SVGAGI (reference sequence). CDR3 residues: CASHRVEDAFF. CDR3 DNA sequence: TGTGCCAGTCACAGGGTGGAGGATGCTTTCTTT.

In this sample, this clonotype turned up once. The junction differs from germline at one of its ends, possibly a read error. The chain uses TRBV4-3 and TRBJ2-3; 10 positions match TRBD1. Germline-derived CDR1 and CDR2 are LGHNA and YSLEER. The CDR3 runs to 16 residues. The CDR3 is CTSSQLTGGFADTQYF. CDR3 DNA: TGCACCAGCAGCCAACTGACAGGGGGCTTCGCAGATACGCAGTATTTT.